This TCR beta chain was sequenced in a study of identical twins. This clonotype was observed at least ten times. What it recognizes is unknown. MiXCR, run by TCRdb on the 5' RACE reads, gives a single entry per CDR3 protein. The sample has 700,000 or so distinct CDR3 sequences, about 9.4% seen once. Points from the study as a whole: Out-of-frame alpha sequences shared between twins exhibited an excess of low generation probability.

These data also featured in a second study, about yellow fever vaccine responses in identical twins.

This receptor was taken from a woman in her late teens or twenties in good health. What was sequenced was PBMCs.

In DNA, the CDR3 is TGTGCCAGCAGCTTACAGGGGAGATACGAGCAGTACTTC. Its protein product is CASSLQGRYEQYF. The rearrangement joins TRBV7-2 to TRBJ2-7; possibly TRBD1 for D (6 bases). The CDR3 consists of 13 residues. Germline-derived CDR1 and CDR2 are SGHTA and FQGNSA. V was cut by 2 bases and J by 4 bases, with 9 bases left in between.